This T cell receptor beta chain originates from a study of T cells after yellow fever vaccination (dated by TCRdb to the late 2010s). With regard to the full study: Libraries from fractions with low cell numbers were prepared with the SMART-Seq v4 Ultra Low Input RNA kit. To follow T-cell clones before and after primary and booster YFV17D yellow fever vaccination, bulk TCR alpha and beta repertoires were sequenced over time. Bulk PBMC replicates and cell subsets were isolated from blood drawn at multiple timepoints before and after both primary and secondary immunization. The cohort comprised two healthy male donors, one aged 18 to 30 and one aged 30 to 40 years.

Sample treatment or condition, as interpreted from the label and publication: live attenuated yellow fever vaccine strain. A standard Ficoll-Paque protocol was used to isolate PBMCs from peripheral blood. CD4 and CD8 T-cell fractions were isolated with Dynabeads CD4 and CD8 positive selection kits. RNA was extracted with TriZol from bulk PBMCs, CD4 and CD8 fractions, and dextramer-positive and dextramer-negative fractions. This clonotype was counted at least ten times. Its antigen is not yet known. No quality values exist for individual bases; no much larger clone is one base distant. From the cysteine up to the phenylalanine, the CDR3 has a length of 15 residues. Only the CDR3 portion is preserved as DNA: 45 bases, with reading frame beginning at the first base. The V end gives up 5 bases and the J end 2 bases, leaving 4 bases in the junction not matched to a gene. Results the study describes overall, beyond this receptor: Compared with the primary T-cell response, the secondary T-cell response was weaker but faster, peaking on day 5 rather than day 15. A small fraction of clonotypes appeared in both the CD4 and CD8 compartments, likely as a result of convergent recombination. Because only a couple of donors were included in the study, the extent to which the findings can be generalized is limited. FACS-sorted repertoires could contain abundant contaminating clonotypes from the bulk population, so computational filtering was required. Most clones expanded after primary vaccination (approximately 95% of CD4 and 70% to 90% of CD8) were re-detected after the booster, suggesting that broad memory maintenance occurred.

TCR cDNA was synthesized by 5'RACE template switching, which introduced a universal primer site and unique molecular identifiers. cDNA synthesis was primed from both the TCR alpha and TCR beta constant segments. Library amplification involved two PCR steps, and the second step added sample barcodes and sequencing adapters. Sequencing of libraries was performed on Illumina HiSeq 2500 (2x100 bp) or NovaSeq (2x150 bp). The authors' pipeline ran thus. MIGEC handled demultiplexing of reads and collapsing into UMI consensus sequences, while MiXCR performed V(D)J alignment. Clonotypes responding to the vaccine were identified with edgeR on replicate PBMC samples, with the criteria of FDR below 0.01 and a log2 fold change above 5 up to day 15. Each bulk clonotype was labeled CD4 or CD8 based on which sequenced repertoire, CD4 or CD8, contained the clonotype at higher abundance. Using fastp trimming at Q25 and MiXCR clonotype assembly, TCRdb reanalyzed the public sequencing data and kept in-frame beta chains. CDR3 protein duplicates are merged, each entry listing the most common genes and DNA. The V and J calls shown here were made by TCRdb, not taken from the authors' results. For this sample there are under 300,000 distinct CDR3 sequences; less than 9% appear just once. Together, the top ten hold around 0.9% of the sample.

The chain was built from TRBV12-3 or TRBV12-4 and TRBJ2-3, with 10 junctional bases fitting TRBD2. This clonotype originated in a man aged 30-40 years who received the YFV17D yellow fever vaccine. Sequences were derived from CD4+ T cells sorted from PBMCs, sampled 15 days after the yellow fever booster vaccination. The CDR3 sequence is CASSPGLADTDTQYF. The nucleotides read TGTGCCAGCAGTCCAGGACTAGCGGACACAGATACGCAGTATTTT.